This T cell receptor beta chain comes out of a study of control samples from healthy donors and cancer patients. Data came from immunoSEQ multiplex PCR; TCRdb stores just in-frame clones and leaves some out. The sample lists under 70,000 clones, around 87% occurring once. Trimming removed 5 bases at V and 0 bases at J, with 13 bases between. This CDR3 has 14 residues. Looked up from germline, CDR1 is SQVTM and CDR2 is ANQGSEA. This receptor was taken from a man between 60 and 75 years old with head and neck cancer. Material: PBMCs. This chain links TRBV29-1 with TRBJ1-2; D gene uncertain. CDR3 residues: CSVRAGATNYGYTF. CDR3 DNA: TGCAGCGTTAGGGCCGGTGCCACTAACTATGGCTACACCTTC.